These T cell receptor beta chains were read from a single sample in a study of T cell changes during pregnancy in multiple sclerosis. This table comes from immunoSEQ multiplex PCR, and its TCRdb copy is limited to in-frame clones, with some not included. The table shows tens of thousands of clones, with just over 90% occurring only once. Sequencing used peripheral blood, obtained in the second trimester of pregnancy. Receptors were obtained from a female donor with multiple sclerosis, enrolled in a pregnancy study. CDR3s include the opening cysteine and the closing phenylalanine or tryptophan. D genes are given only for firm matches. Rows give clone size only sometimes, using once, few, many, or a class for an expanded clone.

abundance | d_gene | j_gene | v_gene | CDR3aa | CDR3nt
- | TRBD2 | TRBJ2-1 | TRBV7-6 | CASSLAGVDYNEQFF | TGTGCCAGCAGCTTGGCGGGGGTCGATTACAATGAGCAGTTCTTC
- | - | TRBJ2-7 | TRBV11-2 | CASSPDRVLSYEQYF | TGTGCCAGCAGCCCCGATCGGGTTCTCTCCTACGAGCAGTACTTC
- | TRBD1 | TRBJ1-1 | TRBV15 | CATRRDRGTEAFF | TGTGCCACCAGGAGAGACAGGGGGACTGAAGCTTTCTTT
- | - | TRBJ2-6 | TRBV6-5 | CASSPPVSGANVLTF | TGTGCCAGCAGTCCTCCGGTCTCTGGGGCCAACGTCCTGACTTTC
- | - | TRBJ2-7 | TRBV19 | CASSPNSRGYEQYF | TGTGCCAGTAGTCCAAATTCCCGGGGTTACGAGCAGTACTTC
- | - | TRBJ1-1 | TRBV30 | CAWKGRDFWTEAFF | TGTGCCTGGAAGGGCAGGGATTTCTGGACTGAAGCTTTCTTT
- | - | TRBJ1-2 | TRBV11-2 | CASSLGYGAEPGYTF | TGTGCCAGCAGCTTAGGATACGGCGCGGAACCCGGCTACACCTTC
- | - | TRBJ2-3 | TRBV7-6 | CASSLASIPDTQYF | TGTGCCAGCAGCTTGGCTAGCATTCCAGATACGCAGTATTTT
once | TRBD1 | TRBJ1-2 | TRBV15 | CATSGWDRANYGYTF | TGTGCCACCAGCGGTTGGGACAGAGCTAACTATGGCTACACCTTC
- | TRBD2 | TRBJ2-3 | TRBV29-1 | CSGSRGSGSPDTQYF | TGCAGCGGAAGTCGGGGTAGCGGGAGCCCAGATACGCAGTATTTT
- | TRBD2 | TRBJ2-1 | TRBV10-3 | CATRGTSGPYNEQFF | TGTGCCACAAGGGGGACTAGCGGTCCCTACAATGAGCAGTTCTTC
- | - | TRBJ1-5 | TRBV7-6 | CARGAPEDQPQHF | TGTGCCAGGGGGGCCCCGGAGGATCAGCCCCAGCATTTT
- | - | TRBJ2-7 | TRBV18 | CASSPSSYEQYF | TGTGCCAGCTCACCTAGCTCCTACGAGCAGTACTTC
- | - | TRBJ1-1 | TRBV7-9 | CASSSAQGRNTEAFF | TGTGCCAGCAGCTCAGCCCAGGGTAGGAACACTGAAGCTTTCTTT
- | TRBD1 | TRBJ1-2 | TRBV2 | CASSGQGGNGYTF | TGTGCCAGCAGCGGACAGGGGGGAAATGGCTACACCTTC
- | - | TRBJ2-7 | TRBV7-9 | CASSLEGQGDEQYF | TGTGCCAGCAGCTTAGAAGGGCAGGGCGACGAGCAGTACTTC
- | - | TRBJ2-3 | TRBV9 | CASSAGVFEGTDTQYF | TGTGCCAGCAGCGCGGGAGTCTTCGAAGGCACAGATACGCAGTATTTT
- | TRBD1 | TRBJ2-3 | TRBV18 | CASSPLRRQGSDTQYF | TGTGCCAGCTCACCGCTTCGGAGACAGGGATCAGATACGCAGTATTTT
once | TRBD1 | TRBJ2-7 | TRBV23-1 | CASSGQGPPYEQYF | TGCGCCAGCAGCGGACAGGGGCCCCCCTACGAGCAGTACTTC
- | - | TRBJ2-4 | TRBV7-2 | CASGMTQEGYIQYF | TGTGCCAGCGGAATGACACAGGAGGGGTACATTCAGTACTTC
few | - | TRBJ1-1 | TRBV9 | CASSLGSLGTEAFF | TGTGCCAGCAGCCTTGGTTCCCTAGGCACTGAAGCTTTCTTT
- | TRBD1 | TRBJ2-7 | TRBV6-5 | CASSYSLRGPGYEQYF | TGTGCCAGCAGTTACTCGTTGAGGGGGCCAGGCTACGAGCAGTACTTC
- | - | TRBJ1-1 | TRBV9 | CASREGNTEAFF | TGTGCCAGCAGGGAGGGGAACACTGAAGCTTTCTTT
- | - | TRBJ1-6 | TRBV5-1 | CASSLLRDSPLHF | TGCGCCAGCAGCTTGTTGCGGGATTCACCCCTCCACTTT
- | - | TRBJ2-7 | TRBV10-3 | CAMGGGSYEQYF | TGTGCCATGGGGGGCGGGAGCTACGAGCAGTACTTC
once | TRBD2 | TRBJ2-3 | TRBV13 | CASSTPAGGPHTQYF | TGTGCCAGCAGCACTCCAGCGGGGGGGCCGCATACGCAGTATTTT
- | - | TRBJ1-2 | TRBV5-6 | CASSLAGNNYGYTF | TGTGCCAGCAGCTTGGCAGGGAACAACTATGGCTACACCTTC
- | - | TRBJ1-1 | TRBV7-9 | CASSLDRDTEAFF | TGTGCCAGCAGCTTAGACAGGGACACTGAAGCTTTCTTT
- | - | TRBJ2-2 | TRBV16 | CASSQRGANTGELFF | TGTGCCAGCAGCCAGCGGGGCGCGAACACCGGGGAGCTGTTTTTT
- | - | TRBJ2-1 | TRBV15 | CATSIDSGEQFF | TGTGCCACCAGCATAGACTCGGGTGAGCAGTTCTTC
- | - | TRBJ1-2 | TRBV27 | CASTSGGVGSGYTF | TGTGCCAGCACCTCTGGCGGGGTGGGGTCTGGCTACACCTTC
- | TRBD1 | TRBJ1-2 | TRBV2 | CASSPGQTPHYGYTF | TGTGCCAGCAGTCCGGGACAGACTCCTCACTATGGCTACACCTTC
- | TRBD2 | TRBJ2-3 | TRBV5-1 | CASSSGLAGGSTDTQYF | TGCGCCAGCAGCTCGGGACTAGCGGGGGGAAGCACAGATACGCAGTATTTT
- | TRBD1 | TRBJ2-1 | TRBV28 | CATTIFQGVREQFF | TGTGCCACCACCATCTTTCAGGGGGTGCGGGAGCAGTTCTTC
- | - | TRBJ2-7 | TRBV19 | CASSIGLSYEQYF | TGTGCCAGTAGTATAGGACTATCCTACGAGCAGTACTTC
- | TRBD2 | TRBJ2-1 | TRBV6-1 | CASSANGGLAGVVEQFF | TGTGCCAGCAGTGCCAACGGCGGACTAGCGGGGGTGGTTGAGCAGTTCTTC
- | - | TRBJ2-3 | TRBV5-1 | CASSLGQDRTDTQYF | TGCGCCAGCAGCTTGGGACAGGACCGCACAGATACGCAGTATTTT
- | TRBD1 | TRBJ1-2 | TRBV7-2 | CASSLPGGYGYTF | TGTGCCAGCAGCTTACCAGGGGGCTATGGCTACACCTTC
- | TRBD1 | TRBJ1-2 | TRBV25-1 | CASSETGTANYGYTF | TGTGCCAGCAGTGAAACCGGGACAGCAAACTATGGCTACACCTTC
- | - | TRBJ2-1 | TRBV6-6 | CASSLGLSGDEQFF | TGTGCCAGCAGCCTGGGACTCTCAGGAGATGAGCAGTTCTTC
- | - | TRBJ2-1 | TRBV7-9 | CASSFWQNNEQFF | TGTGCCAGCAGCTTTTGGCAGAACAATGAGCAGTTCTTC
once | TRBD2 | TRBJ2-7 | TRBV5-4 | CASSSTGTSHYEQYF | TGTGCCAGCAGCTCCACCGGGACTAGCCACTACGAGCAGTACTTC
- | TRBD2 | TRBJ2-1 | TRBV27 | CASSRLAGNSYNEQFF | TGTGCCAGCAGCAGACTAGCGGGAAACTCCTACAATGAGCAGTTCTTC
- | TRBD1 | TRBJ1-2 | TRBV7-8 | CASSSTAGGGYTF | TGTGCCAGCAGCTCCACGGCAGGGGGTGGCTACACCTTC
- | - | TRBJ1-1 | TRBV4-1 | CASSQIYSLNTEAFF | TGCGCCAGCAGCCAAATCTACAGCCTGAACACTGAAGCTTTCTTT
- | TRBD1 | TRBJ2-7 | TRBV7-9 | CASSMRTGPYEQYF | TGTGCCAGCAGCATGAGGACAGGACCCTACGAGCAGTACTTC
- | - | TRBJ2-7 | TRBV5-6 | CASSVDTSYEQYF | TGTGCCAGCAGCGTCGACACCTCCTACGAGCAGTACTTC
once | - | TRBJ1-2 | TRBV5-4 | CAIPGGGQINGYTF | TGTGCCATTCCCGGGGGGGGTCAAATTAATGGCTACACCTTC
- | - | TRBJ1-1 | TRBV27 | CASSLSLGNTEAFF | TGTGCCAGCAGTTTATCGCTAGGGAACACTGAAGCTTTCTTT
- | TRBD1 | TRBJ1-1 | TRBV30 | CAWSVGGLTEAFF | TGTGCCTGGAGTGTAGGGGGCCTGACTGAAGCTTTCTTT
- | - | TRBJ1-5 | TRBV13 | CASSLGAGAQPQHF | TGTGCCAGCAGCTTAGGGGCAGGGGCCCAGCCCCAGCATTTT
- | - | TRBJ2-3 | TRBV7-2 | CASSFLGRNTDTQYF | TGTGCCAGCAGCTTTCTAGGCCGTAACACAGATACGCAGTATTTT
- | - | TRBJ1-4 | TRBV21-1 | CASNREGLPNEKLFF | TGTGCCAGCAATAGGGAGGGGCTACCTAATGAAAAACTGTTTTTT
- | - | TRBJ2-4 | TRBV30 | CAFARRDFAKNIQYF | TGTGCCTTTGCCCGGAGGGACTTCGCCAAAAACATTCAGTACTTC
once | TRBD1 | TRBJ2-2 | TRBV5-6 | CASSETGGNTGELFF | TGTGCCAGCAGCGAGACAGGGGGTAACACCGGGGAGCTGTTTTTT
- | - | TRBJ2-5 | TRBV5-4 | CASSYGLRQETQYF | TGTGCCAGCAGTTACGGACTACGTCAAGAGACCCAGTACTTC
- | TRBD1 | TRBJ2-1 | TRBV2 | CASSGDRVSQFF | TGTGCCAGCAGCGGGGACAGGGTTTCGCAGTTCTTC